Each of the 5 T cell receptor beta chains below was sequenced from the same sample in a study of T-cell memory formation after mild COVID-19. TCRdb reprocessed the 5' RACE reads via MiXCR and lists one record per CDR3 protein. The table has approximately 500,000 distinct CDR3 sequences, around 27% seen once. Sequencing used PBMCs or a T cell subset sorted from them (not recorded which). Receptors originate from an adult woman who had mild COVID-19 (a few samples of this study predate the infection). Cell type and time point are not known.

The genes are TRBV20-1 and TRBJ1-5; the match to TRBD1 covers 10 bases. CDR1 DFQATT and CDR2 SNEGSKA come from the germline V gene (reference sequence). The trim removed 6 bases at V and 1 base at J, leaving 12 bases unmatched. CDR3 length: 17 residues. CDR3 bases: TGCAGTGCCATTCTGACAGGGGGCAGGTGGAGCAATCAGCCCCAGCATTTT. It codes for CSAILTGGRWSNQPQHF.

The J gene is TRBJ2-3, the V gene TRBV11-2; the match to TRBD2 covers 9 bases. V shed 1 base, J shed 3 bases, and the junction held 8 bases outside the gene matches. The CDR3 loop spans 17 amino acids. Germline V CDR1 and CDR2: SGHAT, FQNNGV. The CDR3: CASSLGRGGARTDTQYF. In nucleotides, the CDR3 is TGTGCCAGCAGCTTAGGGCGCGGGGGGGCCCGGACAGATACGCAGTATTTT.

This clonotype has just a few counts. The chain carries TRBV12-3 or TRBV12-4 and TRBJ2-1; 11 bases line up with TRBD2. Trimming took 4 bases from V and 7 from J; bases not matched to a gene: 6. The CDR3 is made up of 15 amino acids. CDR3 sequence reads: CASSSLAGAENEQFF. The CDR3 DNA reads TGTGCCAGCAGTTCACTAGCGGGGGCGGAGAATGAGCAGTTCTTC.

Details on this clonotype: An end of the junction differs from the germline gene, which may be a read error. V and J are TRBV12-3 or TRBV12-4 and TRBJ1-1; 8 bases align to TRBD1. There are 14 residues in the CDR3. The CDR3 loop is CASRETGGNSEAFF. The CDR3 coding sequence is TGTGCCAGCAGAGAAACAGGGGGGAACTCTGAAGCTTTCTTT.

The chain's CDR3 is CASSLAKDYEQYF. The CDR3 nucleotides are TGCGCCAGCAGCTTGGCCAAGGACTACGAGCAGTACTTC. The chain uses TRBV5-1 and TRBJ2-7; D is unclear. The CDR3 is made up of 13 amino acids. V shed 0 bases and J shed 3 bases, with 7 bases lying between them. Germline CDR1 reads SGHRS; CDR2 reads YFSETQ.